This T cell receptor beta chain was recorded in a study of cytomegalovirus exposure and HLA in healthy donors. PCR was performed using 60 Vbeta and 13 Jbeta primers. Using immunoSEQ multiplex PCR, the repertoire was profiled, and TCRdb retains in-frame clones only, with some absent. The sample gives 180,000 or so clones, around 82% of which show up once; around 2.3% is in the top ten. V lost 4 bases, J lost 15 bases, and 15 bases lay in between. The CDR3 extends over 12 amino acids. CDR1 and CDR2 (germline): MNHNS, SASEGT. In its sample, this clone was seen a few times. Its target is unknown. Sampled while nominally healthy, donors likely had unrecorded immune exposures. Overall study findings and caveats: Sequencing depth across donors, presence/absence analyses assumed, was roughly uniform. Highly shared variants forming one cluster were likely a sequencing artifact. Analyzed later, association rates of TCRs varied across HLA loci, with DRB1 most and HLA-C fewest.

The sequence was obtained from a young woman in good health and CMV-seropositive. This sequence joins TRBV6-1 and TRBJ1-4; maybe TRBD1 (5 bases). Sample: PBMCs. As DNA, the CDR3 is TGTGCCAGCAGTGTCTTGTTGCCAGGGTTGTTTTTT. The encoded protein is CASSVLLPGLFF.